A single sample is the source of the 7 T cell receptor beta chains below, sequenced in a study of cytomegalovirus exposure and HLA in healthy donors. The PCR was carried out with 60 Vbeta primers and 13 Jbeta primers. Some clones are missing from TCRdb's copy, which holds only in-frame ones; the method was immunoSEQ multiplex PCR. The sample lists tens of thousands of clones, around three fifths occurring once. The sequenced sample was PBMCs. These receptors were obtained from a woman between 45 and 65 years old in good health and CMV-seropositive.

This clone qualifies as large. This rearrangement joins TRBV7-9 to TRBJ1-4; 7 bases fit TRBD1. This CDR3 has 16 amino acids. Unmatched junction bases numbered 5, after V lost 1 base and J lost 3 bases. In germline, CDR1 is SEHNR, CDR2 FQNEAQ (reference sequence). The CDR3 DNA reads TGTGCCAGCAGCTTAGTGGGGACAGCTGCTAATGAAAAACTGTTTTTT. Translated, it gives CASSLVGTAANEKLFF.

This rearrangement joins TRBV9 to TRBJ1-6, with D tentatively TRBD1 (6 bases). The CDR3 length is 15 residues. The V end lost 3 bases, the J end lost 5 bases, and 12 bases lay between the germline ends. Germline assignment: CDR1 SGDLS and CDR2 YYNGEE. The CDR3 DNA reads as TGTGCCAGCAGCGCGACAGGAGATAATAATTCACCCCTCCACTTT. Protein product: CASSATGDNNSPLHF. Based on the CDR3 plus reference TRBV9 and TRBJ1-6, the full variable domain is DSGVTQTPKHLITATGQRVTLRCSPRSGDLSVYWYQQSLDQGLQFLIQYYNGEERAKGNILERFSAQQFPDLHSELNLSSLELGDSALYFCASSATGDNNSPLHFGNGTRLTVT.

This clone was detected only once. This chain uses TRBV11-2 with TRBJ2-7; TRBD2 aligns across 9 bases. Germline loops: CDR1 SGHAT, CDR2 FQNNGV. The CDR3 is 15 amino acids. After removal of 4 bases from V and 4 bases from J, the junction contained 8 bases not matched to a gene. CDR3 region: CASSWGSSGEYEQYF. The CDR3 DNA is TGTGCCAGCAGCTGGGGGTCTAGCGGGGAGTACGAGCAGTACTTC.

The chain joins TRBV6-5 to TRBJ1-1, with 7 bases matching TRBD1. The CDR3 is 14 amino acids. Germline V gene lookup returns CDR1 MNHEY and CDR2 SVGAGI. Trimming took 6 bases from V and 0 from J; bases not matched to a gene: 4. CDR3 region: CASRRQGMNTEAFF. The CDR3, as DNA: TGTGCCAGCAGACGACAGGGAATGAACACTGAAGCTTTCTTT.

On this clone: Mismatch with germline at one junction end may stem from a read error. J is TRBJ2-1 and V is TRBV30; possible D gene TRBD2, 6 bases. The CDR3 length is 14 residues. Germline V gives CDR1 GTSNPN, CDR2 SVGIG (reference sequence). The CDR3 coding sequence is TGTGCCCGGAGTGTGGGGGGACCCTACAATGAGCAGTTCTTC. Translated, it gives CARSVGGPYNEQFF.

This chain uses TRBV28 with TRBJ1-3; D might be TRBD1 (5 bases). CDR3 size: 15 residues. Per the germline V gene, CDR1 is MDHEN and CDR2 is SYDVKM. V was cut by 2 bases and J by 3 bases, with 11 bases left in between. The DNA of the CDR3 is TGTGCCAGCAGTTTAGGGGCAGGCGGTGGAAACACCATATATTTT. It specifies CASSLGAGGGNTIYF. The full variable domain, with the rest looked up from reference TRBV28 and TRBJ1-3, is DVKVTQSSRYLVKRTGEKVFLECVQDMDHENMFWYRQDPGLGLRLIYFSYDVKMKEKGDIPEGYSVSREKKERFSLILESASTNQTSMYLCASSLGAGGGNTIYFGEGSWLTVV.

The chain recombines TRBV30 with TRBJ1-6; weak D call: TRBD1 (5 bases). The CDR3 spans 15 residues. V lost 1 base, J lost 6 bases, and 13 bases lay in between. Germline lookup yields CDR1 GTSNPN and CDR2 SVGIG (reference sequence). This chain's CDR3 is CAWSEGAPGNSPLHF. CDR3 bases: TGTGCCTGGAGTGAAGGGGCGCCGGGTAATTCACCCCTCCACTTT.